This TCR beta chain was captured in a study of response to subunit inactivated influenza vaccine. Overall study results and limits: Authors suggested that a seasonal influenza vaccination recruits few new T cells each time.

From the RT-PCR reads, TCRdb called clonotypes with MiXCR, one entry per CDR3 protein. The data contain a few hundred thousand distinct CDR3 sequences, around 15% of them singletons. For this clonotype: What it binds is not known.

The CDR3 length is 16 residues. Germline V gives CDR1 SGHVS, CDR2 FNYEAQ. V was pared by 3 bases and J by 5 bases, with 8 bases of the junction left unmatched. The genes are TRBV7-6 and TRBJ2-1; 9 nucleotides align to TRBD2. Sequenced here: PBMCs from blood, sampled 11 to 12 days after vaccination. This TCR was recovered from a middle-aged man who received an inactivated influenza vaccine. The CDR3 spells CASSFLSGGPHNEQFF. The CDR3 DNA sequence: TGTGCCAGCAGCTTCCTTAGCGGGGGACCACACAATGAGCAGTTCTTC. The variable domain in full, completed from reference TRBV7-6 and TRBJ2-1, reads GAGVSQSPRYKVTKRGQDVALRCDPISGHVSLYWYRQALGQGPEFLTYFNYEAQQDKSGLPNDRFSAERPEGSISTLTIQRTEQRDSAMYRCASSFLSGGPHNEQFFGPGTRLTVL.